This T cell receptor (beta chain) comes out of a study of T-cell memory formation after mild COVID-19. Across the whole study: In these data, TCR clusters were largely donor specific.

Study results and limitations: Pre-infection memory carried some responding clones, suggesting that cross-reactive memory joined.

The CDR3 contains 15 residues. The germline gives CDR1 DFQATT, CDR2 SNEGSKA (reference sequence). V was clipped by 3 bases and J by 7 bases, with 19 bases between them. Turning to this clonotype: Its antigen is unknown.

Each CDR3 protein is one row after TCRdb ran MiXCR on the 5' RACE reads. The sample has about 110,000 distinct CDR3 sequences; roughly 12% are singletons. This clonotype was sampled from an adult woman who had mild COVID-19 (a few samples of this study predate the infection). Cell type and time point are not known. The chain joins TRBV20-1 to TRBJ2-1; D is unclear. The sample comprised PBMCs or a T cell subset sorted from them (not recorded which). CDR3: CSASPPGRLGNEQFF. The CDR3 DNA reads TGCAGTGCTAGCCCCCCCGGCCGCCTAGGAAATGAGCAGTTCTTC.